One and the same sample provided the 17 T cell receptor beta chains below, sequenced in a study of cytomegalovirus exposure and HLA in healthy donors. The repertoire was sequenced with immunoSEQ multiplex PCR; TCRdb's copy has only in-frame clones and lacks some. The top ten hold around 2% of the sample, which has 150,000 to 200,000 clones, around four fifths seen once. Sequencing input: PBMCs. These receptors all stem from a man between 25 and 39 years old in good health and CMV-seropositive.

The rearrangement uses TRBV6-1 and TRBJ2-5, with D perhaps TRBD2 (5 bases). CDR3 size: 13 residues. Trimming stripped 8 bases from V and 4 bases from J, with 14 bases between. Looked up from germline, CDR1 is MNHNS and CDR2 is SASEGT. The CDR3 region has the DNA TGTGCCAGCTCCTCATTTGGAGGAGAGACCCAGTACTTC. As protein: CASSSFGGETQYF.

This sequence joins TRBV5-6 and TRBJ1-1; 8 bases align to TRBD1. The trim removed 4 bases at V and 4 bases at J, leaving 9 bases unmatched. The CDR3 totals 15 residues. Germline CDR1 SGHDT, CDR2 YYEEEE. The CDR3 DNA follows: TGTGCCAGCAGCCCTCTACCGACAGGGGCCACTGAAGCTTTCTTT. Translated: CASSPLPTGATEAFF. Based on the CDR3 plus reference TRBV5-6 and TRBJ1-1, the full variable domain is DAGVTQSPTHLIKTRGQQVTLRCSPKSGHDTVSWYQQALGQGPQFIFQYYEEEERQRGNFPDRFSGHQFPNYSSELNVNALLLGDSALYLCASSPLPTGATEAFFGQGTRLTVV.

The V and J genes are TRBV4-3 and TRBJ2-1, with no clear D. Germline V CDR1 and CDR2: LGHNA, YSLEER. With 6 bases removed from V and 0 bases from J, the gap between germline ends came to 9 bases. The CDR3 length is 14 residues. CDR3 loop: CASSSISSYNEQFF. For the CDR3, the DNA is TGCGCCAGCAGTTCAATCAGCTCCTACAATGAGCAGTTCTTC.

The chain carries TRBV6-4 and TRBJ2-3; possibly TRBD2 for D (6 bases). The CDR3 has 14 amino acids. Trimming pared 7 bases from V and 0 bases from J, leaving 11 bases between. Germline CDR1 MRHNA, CDR2 SNTAGT. The CDR3 DNA reads as TGTGCCAGCAAGCGGGCCGAAAGCACAGATACGCAGTATTTT. It translates to CASKRAESTDTQYF.

The rearrangement uses TRBV7-9 and TRBJ1-1; 7 nucleotides match TRBD1. The CDR3 length is 15 residues. V was clipped by 4 bases and J by 5 bases; unmatched bases: 10. The germline V gene has CDR1 SEHNR and CDR2 FQNEAQ (reference sequence). The CDR3 here is CASSSRDRESTEAFF. The DNA for the CDR3 is TGTGCCAGCAGCTCGCGCGACAGGGAAAGTACTGAAGCTTTCTTT.

The chain links TRBV9 to TRBJ2-7; 8 bases are a match to TRBD1. Germline CDR1 reads SGDLS; CDR2 reads YYNGEE. V was pared by 0 bases and J by 1 base, with 3 bases of the junction left unmatched. This CDR3 has 15 amino acids. The CDR3 DNA follows: TGTGCCAGCAGCGTAGAAACAGGGGGGTCCTACGAGCAGTACTTC. The encoded protein is CASSVETGGSYEQYF.

The chain links TRBV5-1 to TRBJ2-1; 8 bases map to TRBD1. The V segment lost 4 bases and the J segment 2 bases; nucleotides outside the gene matches: 5. Germline assignment: CDR1 SGHRS and CDR2 YFSETQ. This CDR3 comprises 15 residues. The CDR3 region is CASSRGQDAYNEQFF. The CDR3 region has the DNA TGCGCCAGCAGCCGGGGACAGGATGCCTACAATGAGCAGTTCTTC.

About this clone: The same CDR3 arises from other DNA sequences in this sample as well. The chain employs TRBV6-5 and TRBJ1-1; TRBD1 is a possible D gene (5 bases). V gave up 2 bases and J gave up 1 base, with 11 bases separating them. This CDR3 comprises 15 residues. CDR1 is MNHEY, CDR2 SVGAGI, per germline. CDR3 amino acids: CASSYSLGGNTEAFF. The CDR3 region has the DNA TGTGCCAGCAGTTACAGTCTGGGGGGGAACACTGAAGCTTTCTTT.

This chain uses TRBV7-8 with TRBJ2-5, with 8 positions matching TRBD1. The CDR3 is 15 amino acids. The germline CDR1 and CDR2 sequences are SGHVS and FQNEAQ. V lost 5 bases and J lost 5; bases outside the gene matches: 10. CDR3 DNA sequence: TGTGCCAGCAGCCCAGCTGACAGGGGCGGGGAGACCCAGTACTTC. It codes for CASSPADRGGETQYF.

The V gene is TRBV5-4, the J gene TRBJ2-7, with D possibly matching TRBD2 (7 bases). Germline V gene lookup returns CDR1 SGHNT and CDR2 YYREEE (reference sequence). Trimming cost V 3 bases and J 6 bases, with 25 bases left between them. The CDR3 runs 17 residues. Here the CDR3 DNA reads TGTGCCAGCAGCTCAAGGGGGAGCGGGGTCCCTCGGGGCGAGCAGTACTTC. Translated: CASSSRGSGVPRGEQYF.

V usage is TRBV6-5 and J usage is TRBJ1-2, with 11 bases that match TRBD1. This CDR3 is 14 amino acids long. The germline CDR1 and CDR2 sequences are MNHEY and SVGAGI. The J segment lost 6 bases and the V segment lost 4 bases, leaving 4 bases of the junction unmatched. DNA for the CDR3: TGTGCCAGCAGTTGGACAGGGGGCAGGGATGGCTACACCTTC. Translation gives CASSWTGGRDGYTF.

The chain recombines TRBV29-1 with TRBJ2-7; no reliable D call. The CDR3 sequence is 13 residues long. With 2 bases removed from V and 7 bases from J, the gap between germline ends came to 15 bases. Germline V gene data show CDR1 as SQVTM and CDR2 as ANQGSEA. CDR3 sequence reads: CSVEPARPGEQYF. CDR3 nucleotide sequence: TGCAGCGTTGAACCCGCTCGCCCCGGGGAGCAGTACTTC.

CDR3 sequence (DNA): TGCGCCAGCAGCTTGGGCCTCGACAGGGGGCATGAGCAGTACTTC. It encodes CASSLGLDRGHEQYF. The chain uses TRBV5-1 and TRBJ2-7; 10 bases map to TRBD1. With V trimmed by 0 bases and J by 7 bases, 7 bases remained unmatched. This CDR3 has 15 amino acids. The germline V gene encodes CDR1 SGHRS and CDR2 YFSETQ.

The rearrangement links TRBV4-3 to TRBJ1-4, with D perhaps matching TRBD1 (5 bases). The CDR3 is 16 residues long. V was shortened by 3 bases and J by 8 bases, with 19 bases between the two germline ends. Germline assignment: CDR1 LGHNA and CDR2 YSLEER. The CDR3 loop reads CASSQGFAGGEEKLFF. DNA of the CDR3: TGCGCCAGCAGCCAGGGGTTTGCGGGGGGAGAGGAAAAACTGTTTTTT.

The genes are TRBV30 and TRBJ1-1; unclear D gene. The V end lost 1 base, the J end lost 5 bases, and 11 bases lay between the germline ends. Germline V CDR1 and CDR2: GTSNPN, SVGIG (reference sequence). The CDR3 contains 13 residues. CDR3: CAWSGQLTTEAFF. The CDR3, as DNA: TGTGCCTGGAGTGGACAATTGACAACTGAAGCTTTCTTT.

The chain is built from TRBV10-3 and TRBJ1-1; D perhaps matches TRBD1 (5 bases). Per the germline V gene, CDR1 is ENHRY and CDR2 is SYGVKD. This CDR3 contains 13 residues. The germline V and J ends were trimmed by 6 bases and 1 base, with 9 bases remaining between them. The CDR3 nucleotides read TGTGCCATCAGCAGCACAGGGAACACTGAAGCTTTCTTT. Protein product: CAISSTGNTEAFF.

J is TRBJ2-3 and V is TRBV4-3, with 7 bases matching TRBD2. Trimming at V came to 0 bases and at J to 6 bases, leaving 9 bases not matched to a gene. CDR1 and CDR2 (germline): LGHNA, YSLEER. The CDR3 totals 16 residues. CDR3 in amino acids: CASSQDLMRGGDTQYF. CDR3 nucleotide sequence: TGCGCCAGCAGCCAAGATCTGATGCGGGGAGGGGATACGCAGTATTTT.